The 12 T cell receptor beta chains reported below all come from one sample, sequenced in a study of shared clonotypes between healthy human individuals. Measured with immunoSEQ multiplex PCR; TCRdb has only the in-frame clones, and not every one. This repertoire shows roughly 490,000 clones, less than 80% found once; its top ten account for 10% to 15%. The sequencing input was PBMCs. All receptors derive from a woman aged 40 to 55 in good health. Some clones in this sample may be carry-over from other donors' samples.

CDR3: CASSFVTGRLGEQYF. The CDR3 nucleotides read TGTGCCAGCAGTTTTGTAACAGGGAGATTGGGCGAGCAGTACTTC. The chain recombines TRBV28 with TRBJ2-7; TRBD1 is a possible D gene (6 bases). V was pared by 3 bases and J by 6 bases, with 18 bases between. CDR1 and CDR2 (germline): MDHEN, SYDVKM. The CDR3 loop spans 15 amino acids. Complete variable domain (other parts from reference TRBV28 and TRBJ2-7): DVKVTQSSRYLVKRTGEKVFLECVQDMDHENMFWYRQDPGLGLRLIYFSYDVKMKEKGDIPEGYSVSREKKERFSLILESASTNQTSMYLCASSFVTGRLGEQYFGPGTRLTVT.

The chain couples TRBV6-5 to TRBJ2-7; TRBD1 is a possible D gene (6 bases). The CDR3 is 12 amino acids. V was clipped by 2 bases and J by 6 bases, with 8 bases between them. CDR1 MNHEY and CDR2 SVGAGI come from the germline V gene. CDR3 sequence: CASSYKGGEQYF. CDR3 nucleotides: TGTGCCAGCAGTTACAAAGGGGGCGAGCAGTACTTC.

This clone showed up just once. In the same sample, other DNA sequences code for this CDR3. CDR3 in amino acids: CASSFSSSTDTQYF. The CDR3 DNA sequence: TGTGCCAGCAGCTTCTCATCTAGCACAGATACGCAGTATTTT. The V call is TRBV11-3, the J call TRBJ2-3; no reliable D call. The CDR3 contains 14 residues. The germline CDR1 and CDR2 sequences are SGHNT and YENEEA. The germline V and J ends were trimmed by 3 bases and 0 bases, with 7 bases remaining between them.

The CDR3 reads CASSLGLLAQESSYEQYF. The CDR3 coding sequence is TGTGCCAGCAGCTTAGGCCTGCTAGCCCAAGAATCTTCCTACGAGCAGTACTTC. This sequence joins TRBV7-9 and TRBJ2-7, with a possible D match to TRBD2 (5 bases). CDR3 size: 18 residues. The V end was cut by 1 base, the J end by 1 base, with 20 bases between. Germline V gene data show CDR1 as SEHNR and CDR2 as FQNEAQ (reference sequence).

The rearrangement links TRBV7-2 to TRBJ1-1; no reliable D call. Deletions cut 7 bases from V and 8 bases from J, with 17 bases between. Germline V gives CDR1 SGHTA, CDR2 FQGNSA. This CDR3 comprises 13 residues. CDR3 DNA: TGTGCCAGCACCATACTAGCCGGAGGGGAAGCTTTCTTT. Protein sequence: CASTILAGGEAFF.

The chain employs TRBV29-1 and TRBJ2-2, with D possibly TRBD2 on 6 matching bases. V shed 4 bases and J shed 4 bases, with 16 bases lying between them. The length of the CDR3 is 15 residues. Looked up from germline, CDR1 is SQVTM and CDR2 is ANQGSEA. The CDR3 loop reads CSVGPGLISTGELFF. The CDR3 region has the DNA TGCAGCGTTGGACCGGGACTGATTTCCACCGGGGAGCTGTTTTTT.

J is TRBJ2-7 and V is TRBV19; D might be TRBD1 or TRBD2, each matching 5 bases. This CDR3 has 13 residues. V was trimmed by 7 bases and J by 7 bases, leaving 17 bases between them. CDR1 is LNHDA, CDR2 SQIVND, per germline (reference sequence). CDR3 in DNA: TGTGCCAGTACCGAGGGCCCGTCAGGGGAGCAGTACTTC. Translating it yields CASTEGPSGEQYF.

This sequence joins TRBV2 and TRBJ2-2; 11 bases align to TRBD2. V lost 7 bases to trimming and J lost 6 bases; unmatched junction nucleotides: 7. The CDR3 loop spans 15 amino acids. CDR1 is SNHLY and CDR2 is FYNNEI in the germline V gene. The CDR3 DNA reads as TGTGCCAGCAACCCCCGACTAGCGGGACCCGGGGAGCTGTTTTTT. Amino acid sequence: CASNPRLAGPGELFF.

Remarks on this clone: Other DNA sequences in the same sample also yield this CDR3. The CDR3 spells CASSLLGAGELFF. The DNA for the CDR3 is TGCGCCAGCAGCTTATTGGGCGCCGGGGAGCTGTTTTTT. The V and J genes are TRBV5-1 and TRBJ2-2, with D unresolved. V lost 2 bases to trimming and J lost 6 bases, with 8 bases between them. The CDR3 length is 13 residues. Germline V gene data show CDR1 as SGHRS and CDR2 as YFSETQ.

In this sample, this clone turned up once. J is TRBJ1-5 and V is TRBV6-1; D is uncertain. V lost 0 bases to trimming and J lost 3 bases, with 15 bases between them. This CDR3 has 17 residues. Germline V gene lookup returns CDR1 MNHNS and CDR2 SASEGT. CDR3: CASSEARRSRYNQPQHF. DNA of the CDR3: TGTGCCAGCAGTGAAGCGAGGCGGTCACGCTACAATCAGCCCCAGCATTTT.

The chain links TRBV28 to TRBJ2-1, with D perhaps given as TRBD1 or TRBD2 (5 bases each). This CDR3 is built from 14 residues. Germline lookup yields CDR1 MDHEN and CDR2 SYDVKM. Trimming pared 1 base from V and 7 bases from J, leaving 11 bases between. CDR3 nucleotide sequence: TGTGCCAGCAGTTTATTGAGGGGTGGTAATGAGCAGTTCTTC. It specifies CASSLLRGGNEQFF.

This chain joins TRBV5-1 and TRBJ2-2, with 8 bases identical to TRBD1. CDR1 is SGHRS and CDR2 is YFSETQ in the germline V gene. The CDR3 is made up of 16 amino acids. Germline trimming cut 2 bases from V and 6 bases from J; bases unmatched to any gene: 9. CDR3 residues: CASSFRDRQGPGELFF. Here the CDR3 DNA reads TGCGCCAGCAGCTTTCGAGACAGACAGGGGCCCGGGGAGCTGTTTTTT.